Following are 18 T cell receptor beta chains from one sample sequenced in a study of control samples from healthy donors and cancer patients. Here immunoSEQ multiplex PCR was the method, and the copy in TCRdb shows in-frame clones only, minus some. The sample shows about 140,000 clones, roughly 89% of them seen only once. Sequenced sample: blood. These receptors came from a man between 18 and 29 years old in good health.

This chain connects TRBV21-1 to TRBJ2-3; the table's D call of TRBD1 was not tested on the DNA. TRBV21-1 is a pseudogene segment. This CDR3 region has 16 residues. The CDR3 spells CASSKNRECATDTQYF. The CDR3 bases are TGTGCCAGCAGCAAAAACAGAGAGTGTGCCACAGATACGCAGTATTTT.

The CDR3 loop reads CASSQVAGGPTDTQYF. The CDR3 nucleotides read TGTGCCAGCAGCCAAGTAGCGGGGGGGCCTACAGATACGCAGTATTTT. This chain connects TRBV4-2 to TRBJ2-3; TRBD2 matches 11 bases. This CDR3 has 16 amino acids. V shed 1 base and J 3 bases; nucleotides not matched to a gene: 3. Germline CDR1 and CDR2: LGHNA and YNFKEQ.

The chain has TRBV7-2 and TRBJ1-3; no clear D gene. This CDR3 has 15 residues. Germline values: CDR1 SGHTA, CDR2 FQGNSA. Trimming removed 6 bases at V and 4 bases at J, with 16 bases between. The CDR3, as DNA: TGTGCCAGCAGTTTAACAAGGGAATACGGAAACACCATATATTTT. This gives the protein CASSLTREYGNTIYF.

The J gene is TRBJ2-5, the V gene TRBV7-9; 9 bases align to TRBD1. Germline CDR1 SEHNR, CDR2 FQNEAQ (reference sequence). The CDR3 length is 18 residues. Losses at the gene ends were 5 bases for V and 4 bases for J; bases not matched to a gene: 17. The CDR3 DNA sequence: TGTGCCAGCAGCGGGGACAGGGAGCATCCACCCAAGAGAGAGACCCAGTACTTC. Translating gives CASSGDREHPPKRETQYF.

This chain connects TRBV4-2 to TRBJ2-3; D is unresolved. Deletions cut 0 bases from V and 4 bases from J, with 5 bases between. Germline CDR1 is LGHNA and CDR2 is YNFKEQ. There are 13 residues in the CDR3. The chain's CDR3 is CASSQDHADTQYF. CDR3 bases: TGTGCCAGCAGCCAAGATCATGCAGATACGCAGTATTTT.

This clone was recorded once. The rearrangement links TRBV5-1 to TRBJ1-4; TRBD1 is a possible D gene (5 bases). V lost 4 bases and J 5 bases, leaving 12 bases between the germline ends. The CDR3 runs 14 residues. Looked up from germline, CDR1 is SGHRS and CDR2 is YFSETQ. CDR3 coding DNA: TGCGCCAGCAGCCTCAGGGAGAGAAATGAAAAACTGTTTTTT. Protein sequence: CASSLRERNEKLFF.

This rearrangement joins TRBV6-5 to TRBJ1-4; no firm D call. V lost 6 bases, J lost 0 bases, and 11 bases lay in between. CDR1 and CDR2 from the germline V gene are MNHEY and SVGAGI. This CDR3 region has 15 residues. CDR3: CASSRNAATNEKLFF. The CDR3, as DNA: TGTGCCAGCAGCCGAAACGCCGCAACTAATGAAAAACTGTTTTTT.

The rearrangement links TRBV5-4 to TRBJ1-1, with 8 bases that match TRBD1. The germline CDR1 and CDR2 sequences are SGHNT and YYREEE (reference sequence). The CDR3 length is 13 residues. The trim removed 3 bases at V and 5 bases at J, leaving 3 bases unmatched. The CDR3 DNA follows: TGTGCCAGCAGCTGGACAGGGAGAACTGAAGCTTTCTTT. Translating gives CASSWTGRTEAFF.

This chain connects TRBV6-4 to TRBJ1-5, with D tentatively TRBD1 (5 bases). Germline V CDR1 and CDR2: MRHNA, SNTAGT. The CDR3 has 13 residues. V lost 7 bases, J lost 4 bases, and 11 bases lay in between. The CDR3 loop reads CASIRGPNQPQHF. The DNA of the CDR3 is TGTGCCAGCATCCGGGGCCCAAATCAGCCCCAGCATTTT.

This clone occurred a few times. The chain carries TRBV7-7 and TRBJ2-7; a possible D gene is TRBD1 (5 bases). This CDR3 contains 16 residues. Deletions cut 1 base from V and 2 bases from J, with 15 bases between. Germline V gene lookup returns CDR1 SSHAT and CDR2 FNYEAQ (reference sequence). CDR3 region: CASSLVMMDKTYEQYF. CDR3 nucleotides: TGTGCCAGCAGCTTAGTTATGATGGACAAAACCTACGAGCAGTACTTC.

The J gene is TRBJ1-4, the V gene TRBV9; TRBD1 matches 9 bases. Germline loops: CDR1 SGDLS, CDR2 YYNGEE. The ends lost 2 bases at V and 0 bases at J; junction bases unmatched: 11. The CDR3 has 19 amino acids. The CDR3 DNA sequence: TGTGCCAGCAGCGTTTGGGGACAGGGAGTAAAGTCAACTAATGAAAAACTGTTTTTT. The encoded protein is CASSVWGQGVKSTNEKLFF.

This chain uses TRBV25-1 with TRBJ2-7; the D call may be TRBD1 or TRBD2 (5 bases each). CDR1 and CDR2 from the germline V gene are MGHDK and SYGVNS. This CDR3 has 14 residues. Deletions cut 5 bases from V and 4 bases from J, with 15 bases between. The CDR3 protein is CASSPSGQPYEQYF. The CDR3 bases are TGTGCCAGCAGTCCCTCGGGGCAGCCTTACGAGCAGTACTTC.

The chain is built from TRBV27 and TRBJ2-7; 9 bases line up with TRBD2. Trimming removed 6 bases from V and 2 bases from J; junction bases left unmatched: 5. Germline CDR1 is MNHEY and CDR2 is SMNVEV (reference sequence). This CDR3 has 14 amino acids. The DNA of the CDR3 is TGTGCCAGCAGGGGAAGCGGGGGGCCCTACGAGCAGTACTTC. This gives the protein CASRGSGGPYEQYF.

The chain recombines TRBV3-1 (or the pseudogene TRBV3-2) with TRBJ2-7, with 7 bases identical to TRBD2. V lost 4 bases and J lost 7; bases outside the gene matches: 10. Germline V gene lookup returns CDR1 LGHDT and CDR2 YNNKEL (reference sequence). The CDR3 totals 14 residues. CDR3 sequence reads: CASSLGTTLWEQYF. CDR3 in DNA: TGTGCCAGCAGCCTCGGGACTACCCTGTGGGAGCAGTACTTC.

The CDR3 DNA sequence: TGCAGCGTTGCGGGGCCGGGTCGCTACGAGCAGTACTTC. It specifies CSVAGPGRYEQYF. The chain recombines TRBV29-1 with TRBJ2-7; possibly TRBD1 or TRBD2 for D (5 bases each). Germline CDR1 SQVTM, CDR2 ANQGSEA. The CDR3 covers 13 residues. The V and J ends lost 4 bases and 3 bases respectively, with 13 bases between them.

V gene TRBV12-5 combines with J gene TRBJ2-4; D is unclear. V lost 1 base and J 6 bases, leaving 7 bases between the germline ends. The CDR3 consists of 13 residues. Per germline, CDR1 LGHNT and CDR2 FRNRAP. CDR3 DNA sequence: TGTGCTAGTGGTTTGGACCCGGGAAACATTCAGTACTTC. This encodes CASGLDPGNIQYF. Supplemented by reference TRBV12-5 and TRBJ2-4, the full variable domain reads DARVTQTPRHKVTEMGQEVTMRCQPILGHNTVFWYRQTMMQGLELLAYFRNRAPLDDSGMPKDRFSAEMPDATLATLKIQPSEPRDSAVYFCASGLDPGNIQYFGAGTRLSVL.

The chain couples TRBV20-1 to TRBJ1-2; D is unresolved. The CDR3 spans 12 residues. V was shortened by 3 bases and J by 1 base, with 6 bases between the two germline ends. Germline V gene data show CDR1 as DFQATT and CDR2 as SNEGSKA (reference sequence). Here the CDR3 reads CSASLVNYGYTF. Written as DNA, the CDR3 is TGCAGTGCTAGTCTGGTTAACTATGGCTACACCTTC.

The chain uses TRBV7-2 and TRBJ1-6, with TRBD1 matching 7 bases. The CDR3 is made up of 15 amino acids. Looked up from germline, CDR1 is SGHTA and CDR2 is FQGNSA. The trim removed 8 bases at V and 2 bases at J, leaving 6 bases unmatched. The DNA for the CDR3 is TGTGCCAGCGGGGTAGACAGGGCCTATAATTCACCCCTCCACTTT. This encodes CASGVDRAYNSPLHF.